The 30 T cell receptor beta chains given below trace back to one sample, sequenced in a study of blood T cell repertoires in COVID-19. Sequencing used immunoSEQ multiplex PCR; TCRdb keeps in-frame clones, though not all of them. This table holds more than 30,000 clones, 90% found once. Specimen: peripheral blood. These TCRs come from a man aged 55 to 70 with active COVID-19.

The chain links TRBV18 to TRBJ2-5; D may be TRBD1 (6 bases). Germline assignment: CDR1 KGHSH and CDR2 LQKENI. The CDR3 has 14 amino acids. Trimming removed 5 bases from V and 1 base from J, with 11 bases in between. CDR3 in amino acids: CASSRGQIQETQYF. DNA for the CDR3: TGTGCCAGCTCAAGAGGACAGATCCAAGAGACCCAGTACTTC.

DNA for the CDR3: TGTGCCAGCAGTCCTAAGGAGACCCAGTACTTC. This gives the protein CASSPKETQYF. The chain combines TRBV7-2 with TRBJ2-5; D unresolved. Per the germline V gene, CDR1 is SGHTA and CDR2 is FQGNSA. This CDR3 is 11 amino acids long. The V end was cut by 6 bases, the J end by 5 bases, with 7 bases between.

The CDR3, as DNA: TGTGCCACCAGAGTAGCGGGGGAGCCCCACGAGCAGTACTTC. It encodes CATRVAGEPHEQYF. J is TRBJ2-7 and V is TRBV10-3; TRBD2 matches 9 bases. Germline CDR1 is ENHRY and CDR2 is SYGVKD. The CDR3 consists of 14 residues. V trimming: 10 bases; J trimming: 5 bases; junction bases outside the gene matches: 12.

The V call is TRBV27, the J call TRBJ1-2; D call uncertain. With 4 bases removed from V and 7 bases from J, the gap between germline ends came to 7 bases. Germline CDR1 and CDR2: MNHEY and SMNVEV (reference sequence). The CDR3 runs 11 residues. DNA of the CDR3: TGTGCCAGCAGTTCCGCCGGTGGCTACACCTTC. Amino acid sequence: CASSSAGGYTF.

The chain links TRBV5-1 to TRBJ2-1; tentatively, D is TRBD1 (7 bases). Trimming cost V 4 bases and J 4 bases, with 9 bases left between them. From germline, CDR1 is SGHRS and CDR2 YFSETQ. The CDR3 length is 13 residues. This CDR3 is CASSAGQYNEQFF. CDR3 DNA: TGCGCCAGCAGCGCGGGACAGTACAATGAGCAGTTCTTC.

This rearrangement joins TRBV6-5 to TRBJ2-5; 8 nucleotides align to TRBD2. CDR3 length: 16 amino acids. J was trimmed by 2 bases and V by 2 bases; bases with no gene match: 7. Germline V gives CDR1 MNHEY, CDR2 SVGAGI. The chain's CDR3 is CASSYVPAGGQETQYF. The CDR3, as DNA: TGTGCCAGCAGTTACGTTCCCGCGGGGGGACAAGAGACCCAGTACTTC.

This clone appeared once. This chain connects TRBV19 to TRBJ1-2, with D possibly being TRBD1 (5 bases). V gave up 6 bases and J gave up 0 bases, with 14 bases separating them. The CDR3 is 15 residues long. Germline V gene lookup returns CDR1 LNHDA and CDR2 SQIVND (reference sequence). This chain's CDR3 is CASSPTGPTNYGYTF. The CDR3 region has the DNA TGTGCCAGTAGCCCAACAGGCCCGACTAACTATGGCTACACCTTC. Supplemented by reference TRBV19 and TRBJ1-2, the full variable domain reads DGGITQSPKYLFRKEGQNVTLSCEQNLNHDAMYWYRQDPGQGLRLIYYSQIVNDFQKGDIAEGYSVSREKKESFPLTVTSAQKNPTAFYLCASSPTGPTNYGYTFGSGTRLTVV.

The V gene is TRBV9, the J gene TRBJ1-6; 8 bases match TRBD1. The CDR3 runs 15 residues. Trimming at V came to 4 bases and at J to 9 bases, leaving 9 bases not matched to a gene. Germline V gene sequence: CDR1 SGDLS, CDR2 YYNGEE. CDR3 in amino acids: CASSTTGDSSSPLHF. The CDR3 DNA is TGTGCCAGCAGCACGACAGGGGATTCTAGTTCACCCCTCCACTTT.

This chain connects TRBV11-3 to TRBJ2-7; perhaps TRBD1 as D (5 bases). CDR1 is SGHNT and CDR2 is YENEEA in the germline V gene. The CDR3 has 16 amino acids. The V end lost 1 base, the J end lost 3 bases, and 16 bases lay between the germline ends. In nucleotides, the CDR3 is TGTGCCAGCAGCTTAGGTGGCAGGGCTCCCATCTACGAGCAGTACTTC. Protein sequence: CASSLGGRAPIYEQYF.

The rearrangement links TRBV5-6 to TRBJ2-3; 11 bases map to TRBD2. The CDR3 sequence is 19 residues long. Trimming cost V 0 bases and J 1 base; bases outside gene matches: 10. CDR1 and CDR2 (germline): SGHDT, YYEEEE. The DNA for the CDR3 is TGTGCCAGCAGCTTGGGGGCGTCTAGCGGGGGGTCCCGCACAGATACGCAGTATTTT. Encoded protein: CASSLGASSGGSRTDTQYF.

CDR3 in DNA: TGTGCCAGCAGTATAACCGGGACAGGGTCGAGCTCCTATAATTCACCCCTCCACTTT. This sequence encodes CASSITGTGSSSYNSPLHF. The J gene is TRBJ1-6, the V gene TRBV28, with TRBD1 identical over 9 bases. The V segment lost 5 bases and the J segment 0 bases; nucleotides outside the gene matches: 11. Per the germline V gene, CDR1 is MDHEN and CDR2 is SYDVKM. CDR3 size: 19 residues.

The genes are TRBV6-1 and TRBJ2-5, with 12 positions matching TRBD2. V lost 3 bases, J lost 4 bases, and 9 bases stayed unmatched. The CDR3 has 17 residues. CDR1 and CDR2 from the germline V gene are MNHNS and SASEGT. Here the CDR3 reads CASSESLAGGPLETQYF. CDR3 bases: TGTGCCAGCAGTGAGAGTCTAGCGGGGGGGCCCCTAGAGACCCAGTACTTC.

The count of this clone is one. This chain links TRBV2 with TRBJ1-2, with 8 bases aligning to TRBD1. The CDR3 covers 15 residues. Germline trimming cut 10 bases from V and 6 bases from J; bases unmatched to any gene: 16. Germline values: CDR1 SNHLY, CDR2 FYNNEI. The CDR3 protein is CAKVDREASADGYTF. The CDR3 DNA sequence: TGTGCCAAGGTGGACAGGGAGGCGTCGGCGGATGGCTACACCTTC. Based on the CDR3 plus reference TRBV2 and TRBJ1-2, the full variable domain is EPEVTQTPSHQVTQMGQEVILRCVPISNHLYFYWYRQILGQKVEFLVSFYNNEISEKSEIFDDQFSVERPDGSNFTLKIRSTKLEDSAMYFCAKVDREASADGYTFGSGTRLTVV.

DNA of the CDR3: TGTGCCAGCAGCTTGACTAGCGGGGGGCCGTACCAAGAGACCCAGTACTTC. It codes for CASSLTSGGPYQETQYF. The chain joins TRBV12-1 to TRBJ2-5; TRBD2 is taken as the D call from the table, unchecked against the DNA. TRBV12-1 is deemed a pseudogene. The length of the CDR3 is 17 residues.

V and J are TRBV27 and TRBJ1-6; 11 positions match TRBD1. J was trimmed by 10 bases and V by 5 bases; bases with no gene match: 4. CDR1 MNHEY and CDR2 SMNVEV come from the germline V gene (reference sequence). The CDR3 runs 14 residues. CDR3 DNA: TGTGCCAGCAGTGGACAGGGGGCACGATCACCCCTCCACTTT. It codes for CASSGQGARSPLHF.

The chain has TRBV30 and TRBJ2-7; no reliable D call. CDR1 GTSNPN and CDR2 SVGIG come from the germline V gene (reference sequence). The germline V and J ends were trimmed by 0 bases and 7 bases, with 13 bases remaining between them. This CDR3 is built from 13 residues. CDR3 nucleotide sequence: TGTGCCTGGAGTGTACTGGGCAGAGAAGAGCAGTACTTC. Translated, it gives CAWSVLGREEQYF.

The chain recombines TRBV4-1 with TRBJ1-2, with D perhaps matching TRBD1 (6 bases). The germline CDR1 and CDR2 sequences are MGHRA and YSYEKL. The germline V and J ends were trimmed by 4 bases and 5 bases, with 20 bases remaining between them. The length of the CDR3 is 16 residues. CDR3 DNA sequence: TGCGCCAGCAGCCTCGAAGAGGGGGGGGCAGCTTATGGCTACACCTTC. This gives the protein CASSLEEGGAAYGYTF.

The chain is built from TRBV5-1 and TRBJ1-5; TRBD1 matches at 8 bases. Per the germline V gene, CDR1 is SGHRS and CDR2 is YFSETQ. This CDR3 is built from 14 residues. J lost 8 bases, V lost 4 bases, and 8 bases had no gene match. CDR3 DNA: TGCGCCAGCAGCCCGGGACAGGTCGGGGAGCCCCAGCATTTT. It translates to CASSPGQVGEPQHF.

The chain carries TRBV7-9 and TRBJ2-3, with D unclear. The ends were cut back, 3 bases at V and 2 bases at J, with 9 bases in the middle. The CDR3 has 14 residues. Germline V gene sequence: CDR1 SEHNR, CDR2 FQNEAQ (reference sequence). CDR3 loop: CASSFQANTDTQYF. The CDR3 coding sequence is TGTGCCAGCAGCTTTCAGGCGAACACAGATACGCAGTATTTT. The variable domain in full, completed from reference TRBV7-9 and TRBJ2-3, reads DTGVSQNPRHKITKRGQNVTFRCDPISEHNRLYWYRQTLGQGPEFLTYFQNEAQLEKSRLLSDRFSAERPKGSFSTLEIQRTEQGDSAMYLCASSFQANTDTQYFGPGTRLTVL.

This clone is a singleton in its sample. V is TRBV5-4 and J is TRBJ1-1, with D possibly matching TRBD1 (6 bases). CDR1 SGHNT and CDR2 YYREEE come from the germline V gene (reference sequence). Trimming took 4 bases from V and 4 from J, leaving 17 bases between them. The CDR3 is 15 residues long. The CDR3 nucleotides are TGTGCCAGCAGCCGAGTACAGGGCGTCGGCACTGAAGCTTTCTTT. Its protein is CASSRVQGVGTEAFF.

The chain employs TRBV19 and TRBJ1-2; maybe TRBD1 (5 bases). Germline V gene lookup returns CDR1 LNHDA and CDR2 SQIVND (reference sequence). Trimming pared 5 bases from V and 3 bases from J, leaving 7 bases between. This CDR3 is 12 amino acids long. Here the CDR3 reads CASSPGYYGYTF. CDR3 DNA sequence: TGTGCCAGTAGTCCAGGGTACTATGGCTACACCTTC.

The chain couples TRBV28 to TRBJ1-4, with 7 bases matching TRBD1. The CDR3 length is 14 residues. Germline CDR1 reads MDHEN; CDR2 reads SYDVKM. V lost 1 base, J lost 8 bases, and 4 bases stayed unmatched. The CDR3 coding sequence is TGTGCCAGCAGTTTATCAACAGGGGAGGAAAAACTGTTTTTT. It is translated as CASSLSTGEEKLFF.

The chain employs TRBV19 and TRBJ1-5; unclear D gene. V was pared by 6 bases and J by 1 base, with 16 bases between. Per germline, CDR1 LNHDA and CDR2 SQIVND (reference sequence). The CDR3 sequence is 16 residues long. CDR3 region: CASSNIRILSNQPQHF. DNA of the CDR3: TGTGCCAGTAGCAATATCAGGATCCTAAGCAATCAGCCCCAGCATTTT.

This clone was seen only once. V usage is TRBV20-1 and J usage is TRBJ2-5; no firm D call. V was shortened by 5 bases and J by 0 bases, with 4 bases between the two germline ends. CDR1 and CDR2 (germline): DFQATT, SNEGSKA (reference sequence). The length of the CDR3 is 11 residues. CDR3 in amino acids: CSAQYQETQYF. In nucleotides, the CDR3 is TGCAGTGCTCAGTACCAAGAGACCCAGTACTTC.

In its sample, this clone was seen a few times. The V call is TRBV2, the J call TRBJ2-5; TRBD2 matches at 11 bases. V shed 4 bases and J 5 bases; nucleotides not matched to a gene: 9. Germline assignment: CDR1 SNHLY and CDR2 FYNNEI. This CDR3 is 16 amino acids long. The DNA for the CDR3 is TGTGCCAGCAGTGTGGGACTAGCGGCCCTCGGGGAGACCCAGTACTTC. Its translation is CASSVGLAALGETQYF.

V usage is TRBV14 and J usage is TRBJ1-2; a weak D match, TRBD1 (6 bases). The CDR3 is 12 residues long. V was pared by 1 base and J by 10 bases, with 10 bases between. In germline, CDR1 is SGHDN, CDR2 FVKESK. The CDR3 DNA reads as TGTGCCAGCAGCCAAGTTCCAGGGGCCTACACCTTC. This gives the protein CASSQVPGAYTF.

The chain links TRBV19 to TRBJ1-5; D not resolved. The germline V and J ends were trimmed by 7 bases and 0 bases, with 22 bases remaining between them. Per the germline V gene, CDR1 is LNHDA and CDR2 is SQIVND (reference sequence). There are 18 residues in the CDR3. This chain's CDR3 is CASTERGAGSGSNQPQHF. DNA for the CDR3: TGTGCCAGTACCGAACGAGGAGCCGGGAGTGGTAGCAATCAGCCCCAGCATTTT.

The V gene is TRBV6-5, the J gene TRBJ1-2; a possible D gene is TRBD1 (6 bases). The CDR3 runs to 13 residues. Germline assignment: CDR1 MNHEY and CDR2 SVGAGI. V was trimmed by 2 bases and J by 8 bases, leaving 12 bases between them. Here the CDR3 DNA reads TGTGCCAGCAGTTACGGGAGGGGGAAAGGCTACACCTTC. As protein: CASSYGRGKGYTF.

This sequence joins TRBV9 and TRBJ1-2; 8 nucleotides line up with TRBD1. With 3 bases clipped from V and 4 bases from J, the junction kept 2 bases outside the gene matches. This CDR3 contains 13 residues. Germline lookup yields CDR1 SGDLS and CDR2 YYNGEE. DNA of the CDR3: TGTGCCAGCAGCGCCGACAGGGGCTATGGCTACACCTTC. Translation gives CASSADRGYGYTF.

The chain joins TRBV2 to TRBJ1-2; D gene unclear. CDR3 length: 12 residues. The V end was cut by 4 bases, the J end by 5 bases, with 8 bases between. Germline V gives CDR1 SNHLY, CDR2 FYNNEI. The CDR3 loop is CASSVGPYGYTF. The CDR3, as DNA: TGTGCCAGCAGTGTGGGCCCATATGGCTACACCTTC.